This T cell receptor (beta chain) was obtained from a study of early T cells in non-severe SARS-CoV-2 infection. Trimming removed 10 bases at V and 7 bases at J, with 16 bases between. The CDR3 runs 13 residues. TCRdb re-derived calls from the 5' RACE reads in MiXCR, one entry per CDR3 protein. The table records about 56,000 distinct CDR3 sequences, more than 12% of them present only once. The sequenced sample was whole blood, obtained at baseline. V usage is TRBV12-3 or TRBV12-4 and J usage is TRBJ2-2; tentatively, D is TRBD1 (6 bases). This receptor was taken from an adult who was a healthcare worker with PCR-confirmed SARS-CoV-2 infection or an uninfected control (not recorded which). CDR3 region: CAIRTVQGGELFF. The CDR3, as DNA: TGTGCCATCCGGACAGTTCAAGGCGGGGAGCTGTTTTTT.